This entry concerns a single T cell receptor beta chain. Germline V gene lookup returns CDR1 LGHDT and CDR2 YNNKEL (reference sequence). The V and J ends lost 2 bases and 4 bases respectively, with 14 bases between them. This CDR3 spans 15 amino acids. The data derive from a study of blood T cell repertoires in COVID-19. Turning to the study itself: Samples of COVID-19 (acute and convalescent) were obtained from the United States, Italy and Spain.

Sequencing was performed with immunoSEQ multiplex PCR; in TCRdb, only in-frame clones are kept and a portion is missing. The top ten hold roughly 34% of the sample, which has 130,000 to 150,000 clones, 80% to 90% seen once. The sequence derives from a human donor in a cohort sampled during active COVID-19. The sequenced sample was peripheral blood. V usage is TRBV3-1 (or the pseudogene TRBV3-2) and J usage is TRBJ1-2, with D perhaps matching TRBD1 (5 bases). CDR3 nucleotides: TGTGCCAGCAGCCAAACCGGGGGGAGCGTCTATGGCTACACCTTC. This sequence encodes CASSQTGGSVYGYTF.